This paragraph reports one TCR beta chain. The entry originates in a study of blood T cell repertoires in COVID-19. Study context: Samples representing acute and convalescent COVID-19 were sourced from the United States, Italy and Spain.

V lost 4 bases to trimming and J lost 2 bases, with 17 bases between them. The CDR3 covers 16 residues. CDR1 KGHSH and CDR2 LQKENI come from the germline V gene. In the authors' methods: For nucleated cells, counts were estimated from reference gene primer amplification. This table comes from immunoSEQ multiplex PCR, and its TCRdb copy is limited to in-frame clones, with some not included. V, J and clone size are those of that table, while D and trimming were read from the DNA. Found here are about 300,000 clones, 85% to 90% of them singletons; the top ten hold around 1.2%. The chain employs TRBV18 and TRBJ1-1; possibly TRBD1 for D (5 bases). The clonotype originates from a man in his 70s with acute or convalescent COVID-19. Source material: peripheral blood. The CDR3 coding sequence is TGTGCCAGCTCACAAAGTCGGGGGATCGCAAACACTGAAGCTTTCTTT. This encodes CASSQSRGIANTEAFF.